Presented here are 13 T cell receptor beta chains from one specimen sequenced in a study of shared clonotypes between healthy human individuals. Profiling relied on immunoSEQ multiplex PCR, and the TCRdb table lists in-frame clones only, not all of them. The sample yields about 560,000 clones, around three quarters seen once. Sequencing was carried out using PBMCs. The origin of the receptors is a woman between 35 and 50 years old in good health. Some clones in this sample may be carry-over from other donors' samples.

This chain connects TRBV19 to TRBJ2-7; 7 bases agree with TRBD1. V lost 5 bases, J lost 2 bases, and 6 bases stayed unmatched. Germline CDR1 LNHDA, CDR2 SQIVND (reference sequence). CDR3 length: 14 residues. CDR3 loop: CASSSTGTAYEQYF. CDR3 DNA: TGTGCCAGTAGTTCTACCGGGACAGCCTACGAGCAGTACTTC.

The CDR3 sequence: CASSSTGGDGELFF. The CDR3 DNA is TGTGCCAGCTCTTCGACAGGAGGAGACGGGGAGCTGTTTTTT. The rearrangement links TRBV18 to TRBJ2-2, with D possibly being TRBD1 (6 bases). The germline V gene has CDR1 KGHSH and CDR2 LQKENI. This CDR3 spans 14 amino acids. Trimming pared 6 bases from V and 7 bases from J, leaving 15 bases between.

In DNA, the CDR3 is TGTGCCAGTAGTATAAGACCGTACTCTGGGGCCAACGTCCTGACTTTC. As protein: CASSIRPYSGANVLTF. The rearrangement links TRBV19 to TRBJ2-6; D unclear. Deletions cut 2 bases from V and 0 bases from J, with 8 bases between. The CDR3 loop spans 16 amino acids. Germline V gives CDR1 LNHDA, CDR2 SQIVND (reference sequence).

The V and J genes are TRBV6-5 and TRBJ1-1, with D possibly TRBD1 on 6 matching bases. Germline V gene lookup returns CDR1 MNHEY and CDR2 SVGAGI. CDR3 length: 13 residues. Deletions cut 5 bases from V and 6 bases from J, with 13 bases between. The DNA of the CDR3 is TGTGCCAGCAGTGGCTACAGGGCCCCTGAAGCTTTCTTT. It yields the protein CASSGYRAPEAFF.

By frequency in the sample, this clone is medium-sized (0.01 to 0.1%). The same CDR3 arises from other DNA sequences in this sample as well. This chain joins TRBV7-9 and TRBJ2-1; 8 nucleotides agree with TRBD2. The CDR3 consists of 15 residues. Germline values: CDR1 SEHNR, CDR2 FQNEAQ (reference sequence). Trimming at V came to 3 bases and at J to 5 bases, leaving 6 bases not matched to a gene. The CDR3: CASSFRTSGHNEQFF. As DNA, the CDR3 is TGTGCCAGCAGCTTCAGAACTAGCGGACACAATGAGCAGTTCTTC.

V gene TRBV6-6 combines with J gene TRBJ1-5, with D unresolved. The germline V and J ends were trimmed by 5 bases and 1 base, with 3 bases remaining between them. There are 12 residues in the CDR3. The germline V gene encodes CDR1 MNHNY and CDR2 SVGAGI (reference sequence). The CDR3 spells CASSRSNQPQHF. The CDR3 nucleotides read TGTGCCAGCAGTAGGAGCAATCAGCCCCAGCATTTT.

This rearrangement joins TRBV5-5 to TRBJ2-3; D possibly corresponds to TRBD2 (6 bases). Trimming left V 2 bases short and J 2 bases short, with 15 bases between. Germline values: CDR1 SGHKS, CDR2 YYEKEE (reference sequence). The CDR3 spans 16 residues. Here the CDR3 DNA reads TGTGCCAGCAGCTTCGAGCGGGTTACATCCACAGATACGCAGTATTTT. Its translation: CASSFERVTSTDTQYF.

The V gene is TRBV7-3, the J gene TRBJ2-2; 11 nucleotides line up with TRBD2. Looked up from germline, CDR1 is SGHTA and CDR2 is FQGTGA. With 6 bases clipped from V and 5 bases from J, the junction kept 8 bases outside the gene matches. This CDR3 is 16 amino acids long. CDR3 sequence: CASRSGTSGTTGELFF. Written as DNA, the CDR3 is TGTGCCAGCAGATCCGGGACTAGCGGAACGACCGGGGAGCTGTTTTTT.

This clone was detected only once. V is TRBV9 and J is TRBJ2-7, with D unclear. This CDR3 has 14 residues. Trimming left V 2 bases short and J 5 bases short, with 14 bases between. CDR1 is SGDLS, CDR2 YYNGEE, per germline. CDR3 DNA: TGTGCCAGCAGCGTGAGTCAACGTAGAGACGAGCAGTACTTC. Translation: CASSVSQRRDEQYF.

Note on this clone: This likely stems from a read error, as it lies one base from a far larger clone. The chain employs TRBV5-6 and TRBJ1-2, with 10 bases aligning to TRBD1. Germline V gene lookup returns CDR1 SGHDT and CDR2 YYEEEE. The CDR3 has 16 amino acids. CDR3: CASSLWGTGDSYGYAF. CDR3 sequence (DNA): TGTGCCAGCAGCCTATGGGGGACAGGGGATTCCTATGGCTACGCCTTC.

This chain connects TRBV6-1 to TRBJ2-5; 9 bases align to TRBD1. The CDR3 contains 15 residues. J was trimmed by 1 base and V by 0 bases; bases with no gene match: 0. Germline V lookup: CDR1 MNHNS, CDR2 SASEGT. CDR3 residues: CASSEAQGAQETQYF. DNA for the CDR3: TGTGCCAGCAGTGAAGCACAGGGGGCCCAAGAGACCCAGTACTTC.

This sequence joins TRBV5-1 and TRBJ2-7; D perhaps matches TRBD2 (6 bases). Germline lookup yields CDR1 SGHRS and CDR2 YFSETQ. This CDR3 has 16 amino acids. Trimming removed 5 bases from V and 0 bases from J, with 18 bases in between. CDR3: CASRAGGSGFSYEQYF. In DNA form, the CDR3 reads TGCGCCAGCAGAGCCGGGGGTAGCGGTTTCTCCTACGAGCAGTACTTC.

In its sample, this clone was seen many times. The V and J genes are TRBV7-9 and TRBJ2-3, with D unresolved. Germline V gives CDR1 SEHNR, CDR2 FQNEAQ (reference sequence). V lost 2 bases and J 3 bases, leaving 9 bases between the germline ends. The CDR3 covers 14 residues. In nucleotides, the CDR3 is TGTGCCAGCAGCTTATTGGCAGCAACAGATACGCAGTATTTT. It specifies CASSLLAATDTQYF. The full variable domain, in which reference TRBV7-9 and TRBJ2-3 provide the parts outside the CDR3, is DTGVSQNPRHKITKRGQNVTFRCDPISEHNRLYWYRQTLGQGPEFLTYFQNEAQLEKSRLLSDRFSAERPKGSFSTLEIQRTEQGDSAMYLCASSLLAATDTQYFGPGTRLTVL.